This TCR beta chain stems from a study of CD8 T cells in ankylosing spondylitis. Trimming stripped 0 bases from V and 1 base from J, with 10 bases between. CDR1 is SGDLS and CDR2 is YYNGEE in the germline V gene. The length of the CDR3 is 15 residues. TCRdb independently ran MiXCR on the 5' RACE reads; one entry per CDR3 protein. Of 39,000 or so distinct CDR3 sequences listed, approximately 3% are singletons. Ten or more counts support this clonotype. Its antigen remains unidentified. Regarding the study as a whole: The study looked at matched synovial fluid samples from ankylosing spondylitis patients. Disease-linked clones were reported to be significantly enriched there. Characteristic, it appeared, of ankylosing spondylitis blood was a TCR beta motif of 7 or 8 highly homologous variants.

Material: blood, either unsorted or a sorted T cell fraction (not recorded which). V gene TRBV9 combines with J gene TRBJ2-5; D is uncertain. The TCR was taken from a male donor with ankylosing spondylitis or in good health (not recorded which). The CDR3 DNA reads TGTGCCAGCAGCGTAGGCACCGGGCCCCAAGAGACCCAGTACTTC. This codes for CASSVGTGPQETQYF.